One and the same sample provided the 10 T cell receptor beta chains below, sequenced in a study of blood T cell repertoires in COVID-19. Clones were read by immunoSEQ multiplex PCR, and TCRdb kept only the in-frame ones, dropping some. The repertoire includes roughly 370,000 clones, around nine tenths of them detected once, and about a tenth sits in the top ten. Sequenced input: PBMCs or T cells enriched from blood (not recorded which). The receptors were gathered from a woman between 45 and 65 years old who had recovered from COVID-19.

In this sample, this clone turned up a few times. The chain is built from TRBV4-1 and TRBJ2-2; maybe TRBD2 (6 bases). Germline V gene data show CDR1 as MGHRA and CDR2 as YSYEKL. The CDR3 totals 16 residues. The V gene lost 4 bases and the J gene lost 3 bases, with 15 bases spanning the gap. The CDR3 coding sequence is TGCGCCAGCAGCCTCCTAGTGGGCGGGGACACCGGGGAGCTGTTTTTT. Protein: CASSLLVGGDTGELFF.

V and J are TRBV5-6 and TRBJ2-7; D might be TRBD1 (6 bases). This CDR3 is 17 amino acids long. From germline, CDR1 is SGHDT and CDR2 YYEEEE. With 0 bases removed from V and 0 bases from J, the gap between germline ends came to 16 bases. The CDR3 coding sequence is TGTGCCAGCAGCTTGGAAGTGGGGCAGGGGCTCTCCTACGAGCAGTACTTC. This translates into CASSLEVGQGLSYEQYF. The full variable domain, with the rest looked up from reference TRBV5-6 and TRBJ2-7, is DAGVTQSPTHLIKTRGQQVTLRCSPKSGHDTVSWYQQALGQGPQFIFQYYEEEERQRGNFPDRFSGHQFPNYSSELNVNALLLGDSALYLCASSLEVGQGLSYEQYFGPGTRLTVT.

This clone was detected only once. The gene calls are TRBV28 and TRBJ1-1, with 9 nucleotides matching TRBD1. Germline V lookup: CDR1 MDHEN, CDR2 SYDVKM. Germline trimming cut 6 bases from V and 4 bases from J; bases unmatched to any gene: 9. The CDR3 covers 15 residues. CDR3 coding DNA: TGTGCCAGCAGGTCACAGGGGGCTCAAGTCACTGAAGCTTTCTTT. The encoded protein is CASRSQGAQVTEAFF.

V and J are TRBV4-1 and TRBJ1-6; the D is unclear. This CDR3 comprises 14 residues. Germline loops: CDR1 MGHRA, CDR2 YSYEKL. The V gene lost 4 bases and the J gene lost 12 bases, with 16 bases spanning the gap. CDR3 in amino acids: CASSLILLPQPLHF. In nucleotides, the CDR3 is TGCGCCAGCAGCCTTATACTTTTACCTCAACCCCTCCACTTT.

J is TRBJ1-1 and V is TRBV6-5; D is possibly TRBD1 (6 bases). The CDR3 runs 14 residues. V lost 7 bases, J lost 0 bases, and 12 bases lay in between. The germline CDR1 and CDR2 sequences are MNHEY and SVGAGI. The CDR3 nucleotides read TGTGCCAGCAATTTCAGGGGATTGAACACTGAAGCTTTCTTT. It codes for CASNFRGLNTEAFF.

The CDR3 nucleotides read TGTGCCAGCAGCTTGACCGAGGTTAGGTATAGCAATCAGCCCCAGCATTTT. This gives the protein CASSLTEVRYSNQPQHF. The rearrangement links TRBV5-8 to TRBJ1-5; D gene uncertain. The CDR3 sequence is 17 residues long. Germline V gives CDR1 SGHTS, CDR2 YDEGEE. Trimming left V 1 base short and J 0 bases short, with 14 bases between.

The rearrangement uses TRBV19 and TRBJ2-7; perhaps TRBD1 as D (5 bases). CDR1 LNHDA and CDR2 SQIVND come from the germline V gene (reference sequence). CDR3 length equals 16 residues. Deletions cut 1 base from V and 3 bases from J, with 16 bases between. CDR3 nucleotide sequence: TGTGCCAGTAGTATAGTAGGAGACAGCCCCCTCTACGAGCAGTACTTC. Encoded protein: CASSIVGDSPLYEQYF.

This chain connects TRBV6-1 to TRBJ2-1; D might be TRBD2 (5 bases). From germline, CDR1 is MNHNS and CDR2 SASEGT. CDR3 length equals 19 residues. Trimming took 2 bases from V and 4 from J, leaving 24 bases between them. The CDR3 bases are TGTGCCAGCAGTGAATTTGAAGGACTTCCCAACGTCGGGTACAATGAGCAGTTCTTC. Amino acids: CASSEFEGLPNVGYNEQFF.

In its sample, this clone was seen a few times. This rearrangement joins TRBV11-2 to TRBJ1-1; the D is unclear. The CDR3 covers 14 residues. Germline CDR1 is SGHAT and CDR2 is FQNNGV. V was clipped by 4 bases and J by 1 base, with 10 bases between them. CDR3 protein: CASSSPRGNTEAFF. In DNA form, the CDR3 reads TGTGCCAGCAGCTCTCCTCGGGGGAACACTGAAGCTTTCTTT.

This sequence joins TRBV29-1 and TRBJ2-7; D perhaps matches TRBD1 (6 bases). The CDR3 has 13 amino acids. Germline values: CDR1 SQVTM, CDR2 ANQGSEA. Trimming removed 4 bases at V and 1 base at J, with 11 bases between. DNA of the CDR3: TGCAGCGTTGGAACAGGGAATTCCTACGAGCAGTACTTC. The encoded protein is CSVGTGNSYEQYF.